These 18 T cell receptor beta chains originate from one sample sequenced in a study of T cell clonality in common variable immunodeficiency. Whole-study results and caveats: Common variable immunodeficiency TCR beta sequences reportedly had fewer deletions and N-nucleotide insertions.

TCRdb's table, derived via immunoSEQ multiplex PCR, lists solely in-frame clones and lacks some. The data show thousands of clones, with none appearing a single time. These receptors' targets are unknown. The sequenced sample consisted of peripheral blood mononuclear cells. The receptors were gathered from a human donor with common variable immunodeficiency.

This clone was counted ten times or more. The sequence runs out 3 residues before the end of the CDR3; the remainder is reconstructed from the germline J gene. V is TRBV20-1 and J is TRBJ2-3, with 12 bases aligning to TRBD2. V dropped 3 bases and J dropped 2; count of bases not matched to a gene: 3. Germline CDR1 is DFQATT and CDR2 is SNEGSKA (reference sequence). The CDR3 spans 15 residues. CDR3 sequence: CSASRTSGTTDTQYF. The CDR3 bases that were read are TGCAGTGCTAGCCGGACTAGCGGGACCACAGATACG.

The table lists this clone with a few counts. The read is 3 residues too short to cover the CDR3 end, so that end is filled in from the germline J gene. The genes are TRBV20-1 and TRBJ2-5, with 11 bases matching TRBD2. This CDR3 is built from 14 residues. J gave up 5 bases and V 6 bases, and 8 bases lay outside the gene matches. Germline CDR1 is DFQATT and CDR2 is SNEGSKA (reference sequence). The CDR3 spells CSASSGGARETQYF. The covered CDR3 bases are TGCAGTGCCAGTAGCGGGGGGGCCCGCGAGACC.

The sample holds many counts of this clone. The CDR3 protein is CASSFTNGYGYTF. CDR3 bases read: TGTGCCAGCAGTTTTACTAACGGCTATGGC. The rearrangement uses TRBV6-2 or TRBV6-3 and TRBJ1-2, with unresolved D. Read coverage stops 3 residues before the CDR3 terminus; the germline J gene supplies the remainder. Trimming shortened V by 4 bases and J by 4 bases, and 10 bases separated the two germline ends. Germline V gene sequence: CDR1 MNHEY, CDR2 SVGEGT. This CDR3 spans 13 amino acids.

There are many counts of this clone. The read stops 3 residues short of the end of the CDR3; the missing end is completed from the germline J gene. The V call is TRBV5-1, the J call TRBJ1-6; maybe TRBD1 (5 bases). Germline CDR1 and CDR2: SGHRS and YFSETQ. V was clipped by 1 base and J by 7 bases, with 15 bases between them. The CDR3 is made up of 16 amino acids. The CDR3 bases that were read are TGCGCCAGCAGCTTGAGAGGGGAGGGTGGAAATTCACCC. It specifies CASSLRGEGGNSP. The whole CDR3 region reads CASSLRGEGGNSPLHF.

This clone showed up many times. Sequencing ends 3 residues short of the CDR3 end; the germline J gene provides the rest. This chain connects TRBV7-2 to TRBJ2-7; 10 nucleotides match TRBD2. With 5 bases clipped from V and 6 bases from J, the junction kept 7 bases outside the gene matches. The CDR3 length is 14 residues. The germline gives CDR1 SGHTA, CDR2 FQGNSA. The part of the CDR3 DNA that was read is TGTGCCAGCAGCCCTAGCGGGGGCCCTCGCGAG. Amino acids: CASSPSGGPRE. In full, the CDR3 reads CASSPSGGPREQYF.

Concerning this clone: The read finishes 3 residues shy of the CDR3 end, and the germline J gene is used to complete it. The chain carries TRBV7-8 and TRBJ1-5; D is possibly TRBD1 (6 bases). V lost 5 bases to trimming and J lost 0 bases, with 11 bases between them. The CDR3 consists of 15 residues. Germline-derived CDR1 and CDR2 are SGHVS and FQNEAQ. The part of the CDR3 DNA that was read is TGTGCCAGCAGCCCAATGGACAGTAGCAATCAGCCC. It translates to CASSPMDSSNQP. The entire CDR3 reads CASSPMDSSNQPQHF.

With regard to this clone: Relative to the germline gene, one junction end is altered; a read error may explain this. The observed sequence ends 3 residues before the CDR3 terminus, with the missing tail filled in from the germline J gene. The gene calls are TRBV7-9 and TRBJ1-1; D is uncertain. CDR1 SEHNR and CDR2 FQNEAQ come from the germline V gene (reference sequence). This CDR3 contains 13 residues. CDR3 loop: CSSSFDGYTEAFF. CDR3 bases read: TGTTCCAGCAGCTTCGACGGGTACACTGAA.

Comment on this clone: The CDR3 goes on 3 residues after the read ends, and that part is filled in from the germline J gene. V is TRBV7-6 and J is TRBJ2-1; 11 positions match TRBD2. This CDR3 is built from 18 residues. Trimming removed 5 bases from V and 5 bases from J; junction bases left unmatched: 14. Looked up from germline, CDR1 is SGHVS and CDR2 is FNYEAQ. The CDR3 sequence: CASSPSPHLAGGHNEQFF. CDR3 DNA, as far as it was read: TGTGCCAGCAGCCCCAGCCCCCATCTAGCGGGAGGACACAATGAG.

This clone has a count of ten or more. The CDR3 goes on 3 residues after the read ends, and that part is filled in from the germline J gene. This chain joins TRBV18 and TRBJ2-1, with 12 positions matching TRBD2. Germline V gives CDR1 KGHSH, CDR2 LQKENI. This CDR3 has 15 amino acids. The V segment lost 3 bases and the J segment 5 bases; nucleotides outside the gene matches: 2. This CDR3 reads CASSPGTSGHNEQFF. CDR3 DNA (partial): TGTGCCAGCTCACCGGGGACTAGCGGGCACAATGAG.

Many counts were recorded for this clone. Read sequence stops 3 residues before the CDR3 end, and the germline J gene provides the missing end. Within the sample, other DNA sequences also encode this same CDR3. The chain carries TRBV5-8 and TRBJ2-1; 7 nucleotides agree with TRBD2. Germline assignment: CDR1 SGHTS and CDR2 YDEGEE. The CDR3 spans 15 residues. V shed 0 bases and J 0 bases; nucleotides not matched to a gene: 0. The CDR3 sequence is CASSLASGSYNEQFF. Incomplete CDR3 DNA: TGTGCCAGCAGCTTGGCTAGCGGCTCCTACAATGAG. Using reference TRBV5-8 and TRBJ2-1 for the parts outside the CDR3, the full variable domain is EAGVTQSPTHLIKTRGQQATLRCSPISGHTSVYWYQQALGLGLQFLLWYDEGEERNRGNFPPRFSGRQFPNYSSELNVNALELEDSALYLCASSLASGSYNEQFFGPGTRLTVL.

CDR3 bases read: TGTGCCAGCAGTGACAGGGGGCCGTCAGAGACC. Protein product: CASSDRGPSET. The CDR3, in full, reads CASSDRGPSETQYF. The chain couples TRBV6-1 to TRBJ2-5; TRBD1 agrees at 8 bases. The read finishes 3 residues shy of the CDR3 end, and the germline J gene is used to complete it. CDR3 length equals 14 residues. Germline assignment: CDR1 MNHNS and CDR2 SASEGT. V lost 3 bases and J lost 4; bases outside the gene matches: 4.

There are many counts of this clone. The CDR3 DNA, read in part, is TGTGCCAGCAAACGGACTGGCCGCGGGGAG. This sequence encodes CASKRTGRGE. The whole CDR3 reads CASKRTGRGELFF. The genes are TRBV2 and TRBJ2-2; weak D call: TRBD2 (5 bases). The sequence runs out 3 residues before the end of the CDR3; the remainder is reconstructed from the germline J gene. CDR3 length: 13 amino acids. Germline values: CDR1 SNHLY, CDR2 FYNNEI. Trimming took 7 bases from V and 7 from J, leaving 13 bases between them. Supplemented by reference TRBV2 and TRBJ2-2, the full variable domain reads EPEVTQTPSHQVTQMGQEVILRCVPISNHLYFYWYRQILGQKVEFLVSFYNNEISEKSEIFDDQFSVERPDGSNFTLKIRSTKLEDSAMYFCASKRTGRGELFFGEGSRLTVL.

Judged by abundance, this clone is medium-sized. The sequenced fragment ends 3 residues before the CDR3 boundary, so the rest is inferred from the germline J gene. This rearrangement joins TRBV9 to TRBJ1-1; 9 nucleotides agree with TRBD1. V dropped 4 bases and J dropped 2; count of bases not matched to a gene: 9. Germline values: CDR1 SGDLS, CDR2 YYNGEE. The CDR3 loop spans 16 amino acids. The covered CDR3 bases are TGTGCCAGCAGCCCCCGACCGGGACAGGGTAACACTGAA. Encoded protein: CASSPRPGQGNTE. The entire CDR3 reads CASSPRPGQGNTEAFF.

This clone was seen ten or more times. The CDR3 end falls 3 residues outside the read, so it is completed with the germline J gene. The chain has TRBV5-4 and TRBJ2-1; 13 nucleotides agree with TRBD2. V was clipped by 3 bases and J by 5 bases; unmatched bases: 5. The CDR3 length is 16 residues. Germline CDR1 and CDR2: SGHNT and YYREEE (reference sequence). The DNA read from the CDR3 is TGTGCCAGCAGCTCCCTTGGACTAGCGGGAGACAATGAG. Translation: CASSSLGLAGDNE. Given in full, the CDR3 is CASSSLGLAGDNEQFF.

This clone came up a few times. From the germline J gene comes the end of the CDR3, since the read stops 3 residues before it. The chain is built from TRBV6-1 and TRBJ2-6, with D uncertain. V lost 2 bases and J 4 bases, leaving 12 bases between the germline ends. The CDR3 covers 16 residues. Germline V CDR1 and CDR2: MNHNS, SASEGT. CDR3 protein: CASSESPGRGANVLTF. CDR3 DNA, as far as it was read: TGTGCCAGCAGTGAATCCCCAGGCAGGGGGGCCAACGTC.

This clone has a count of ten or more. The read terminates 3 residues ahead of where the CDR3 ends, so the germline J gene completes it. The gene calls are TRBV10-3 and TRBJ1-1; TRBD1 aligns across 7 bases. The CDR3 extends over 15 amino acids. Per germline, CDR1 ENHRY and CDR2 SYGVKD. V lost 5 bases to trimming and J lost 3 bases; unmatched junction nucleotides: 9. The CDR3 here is CAISTTGVGDTEAFF. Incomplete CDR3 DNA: TGTGCCATCAGTACCACAGGGGTCGGAGACACTGAA.

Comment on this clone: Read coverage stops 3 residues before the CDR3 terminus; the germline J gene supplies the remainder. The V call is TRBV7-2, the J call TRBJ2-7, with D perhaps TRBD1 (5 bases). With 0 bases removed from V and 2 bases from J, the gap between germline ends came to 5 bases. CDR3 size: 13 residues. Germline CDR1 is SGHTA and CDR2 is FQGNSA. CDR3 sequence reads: CASSLAGPYEQYF. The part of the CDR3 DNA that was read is TGTGCCAGCAGCTTAGCGGGGCCCTACGAG.

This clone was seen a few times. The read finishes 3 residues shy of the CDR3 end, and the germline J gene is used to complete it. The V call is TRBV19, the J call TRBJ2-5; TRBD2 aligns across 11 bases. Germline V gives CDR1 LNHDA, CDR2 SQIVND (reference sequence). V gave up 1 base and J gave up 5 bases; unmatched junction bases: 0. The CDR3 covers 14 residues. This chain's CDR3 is CASSIASGRETQYF. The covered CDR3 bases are TGTGCCAGTAGTATAGCTAGCGGGAGGGAGACC.